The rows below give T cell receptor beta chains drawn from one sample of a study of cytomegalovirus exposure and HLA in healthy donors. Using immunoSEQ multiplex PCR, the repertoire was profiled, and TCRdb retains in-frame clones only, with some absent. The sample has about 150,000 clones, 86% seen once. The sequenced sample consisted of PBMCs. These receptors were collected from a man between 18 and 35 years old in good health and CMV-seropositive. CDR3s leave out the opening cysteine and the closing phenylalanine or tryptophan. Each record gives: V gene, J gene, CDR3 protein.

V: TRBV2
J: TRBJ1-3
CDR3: ASSGQGFGNTIY

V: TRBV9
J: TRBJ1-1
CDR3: ASSVGGGGGTDTEAF

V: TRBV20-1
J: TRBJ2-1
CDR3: RPPDNEQF

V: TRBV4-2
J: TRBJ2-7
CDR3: ASSQAGTMSHEQY

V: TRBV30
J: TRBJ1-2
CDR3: AWSVRDRFYGYT

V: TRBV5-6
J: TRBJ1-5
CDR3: ASTLWDRDNQPQH

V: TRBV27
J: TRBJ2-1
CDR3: ASSFRGGEQF

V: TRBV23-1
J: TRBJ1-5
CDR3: ASSQAGTDYQPQH

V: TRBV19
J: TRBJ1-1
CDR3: ASRGTAIEAF

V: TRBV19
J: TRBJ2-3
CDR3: ATGTSGTDTQY

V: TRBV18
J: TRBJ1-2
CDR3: ASSPRGSGYT

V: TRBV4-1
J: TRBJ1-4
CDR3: ASSLGRPGNEKLF

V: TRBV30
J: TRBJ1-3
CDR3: ACSRGTGGNTIY

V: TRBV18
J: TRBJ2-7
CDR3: ASSPPGGEGYEQY

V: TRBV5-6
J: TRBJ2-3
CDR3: ASSPLGTSTDTQY

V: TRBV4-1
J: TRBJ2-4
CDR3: ASSQEGFPIQY

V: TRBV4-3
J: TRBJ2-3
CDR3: ASSQRASGTSTDTQY

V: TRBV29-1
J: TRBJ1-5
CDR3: SATTGMGEPQH

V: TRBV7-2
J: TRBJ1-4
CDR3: ASSLAGGSGEKLF

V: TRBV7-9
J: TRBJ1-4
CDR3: ASSLGQGEVEKLF

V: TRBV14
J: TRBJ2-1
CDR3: ASSPLSDRGNEQF

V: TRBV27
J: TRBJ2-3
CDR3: ASRKGLAGASTDTQY

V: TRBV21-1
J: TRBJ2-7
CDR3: ASTLFKTDSTSYEQY

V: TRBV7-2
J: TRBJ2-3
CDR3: ASSLGTSPSTDTQY

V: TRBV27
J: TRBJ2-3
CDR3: ASSLAPSGGATDTQY

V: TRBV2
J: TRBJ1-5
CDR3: ASSEVGTGSYNQPQH

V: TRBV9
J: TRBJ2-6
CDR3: ASSVAAGQGSGANVLT

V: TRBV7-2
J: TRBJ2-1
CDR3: ASSLEGGSNYEQF

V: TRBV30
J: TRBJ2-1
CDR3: AWSATSGGNEQF

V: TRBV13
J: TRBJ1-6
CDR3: ASSFPGQGSPLH

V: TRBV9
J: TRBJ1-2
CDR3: ASSVAAGANRLNYGYT

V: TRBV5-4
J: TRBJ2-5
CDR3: ASSLELAEETQY

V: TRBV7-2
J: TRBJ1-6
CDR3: ASSLSMARRANSPLH

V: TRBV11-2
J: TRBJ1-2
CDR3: ASSRDRGDGYT

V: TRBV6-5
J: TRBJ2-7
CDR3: ATAGGASYEQY

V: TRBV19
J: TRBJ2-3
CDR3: ASSPRDTRTDTQY

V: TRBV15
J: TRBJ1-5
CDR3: ATLMGGRNSNQPQH

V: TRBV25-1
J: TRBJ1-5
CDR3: ASSTTGTGIGQPQH

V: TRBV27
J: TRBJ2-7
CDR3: APSPGQGAYEQY

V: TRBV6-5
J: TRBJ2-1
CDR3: ASSTGASSYNEQF

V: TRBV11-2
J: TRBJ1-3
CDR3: ASSLSVASSGNTIY

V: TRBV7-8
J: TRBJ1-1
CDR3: ASSLVFVGSEAF

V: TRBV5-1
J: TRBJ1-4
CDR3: ASSPSRSTNEKLF

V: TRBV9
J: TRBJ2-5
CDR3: ASSVAPGPLEGETQY

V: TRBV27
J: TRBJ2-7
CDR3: ASRWTGVNEQY

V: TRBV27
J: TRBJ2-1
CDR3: ASSSGGFYNEQF

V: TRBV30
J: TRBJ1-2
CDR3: ALLQGAVGYGYT

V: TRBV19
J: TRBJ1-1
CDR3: ASSSRVEGGSSEAF

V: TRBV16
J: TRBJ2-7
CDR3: ASSLSGKEQY

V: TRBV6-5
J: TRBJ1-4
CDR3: ASSYSTGMAEKLF

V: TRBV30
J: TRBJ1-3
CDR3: AWKATSSGNTIY

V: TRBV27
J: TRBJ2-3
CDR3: ASSLEAGVYTDTQY

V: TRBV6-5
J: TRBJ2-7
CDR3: ASSYYGTGDEQY

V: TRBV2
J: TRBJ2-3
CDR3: ASRPGLAADTQY

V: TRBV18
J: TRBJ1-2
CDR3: ASSPLTSNYGYT

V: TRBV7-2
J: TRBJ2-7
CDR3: ASSLRAGGNYEQY

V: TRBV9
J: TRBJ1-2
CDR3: ASSVATTGNGYT

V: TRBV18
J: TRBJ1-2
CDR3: ASSPLTGTENYGYT

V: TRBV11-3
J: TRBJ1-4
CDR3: ASSSGPNSATNEKLF

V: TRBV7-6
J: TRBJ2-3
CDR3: ASSLARTSGVRDTQY